What follows are 20 T cell receptor beta chains derived from one specimen sequenced in a study of T cells in Graves' hyperthyroidism and ophthalmopathy. TCR beta CDR3 regions were amplified from RNA. First-round RT-PCR targeting the TCR CDR3 was performed with the HTBI primer set. TCRdb independently ran MiXCR on the multiplex PCR reads; one entry per CDR3 protein. Of 300,000 to 400,000 distinct CDR3 sequences in the sample, around 20% were seen once. What was sequenced was blood. The receptors originated from a woman aged 50 to 60 with Graves' hyperthyroidism.

The chain joins TRBV20-1 to TRBJ2-2, with D possibly being TRBD2 (5 bases). Germline CDR1 reads DFQATT; CDR2 reads SNEGSKA (reference sequence). This CDR3 is 14 amino acids long. Deletions cut 1 base from V and 5 bases from J, with 11 bases between. The CDR3 DNA follows: TGCAGTGCTAGAGGCCAGTCGGGAACCGGGGAGCTGTTTTTT. Encoded protein: CSARGQSGTGELFF.

This clonotype has a count of ten or more. J is TRBJ1-5 and V is TRBV6-1; possibly TRBD1 for D (5 bases). The CDR3 is made up of 14 amino acids. CDR1 MNHNS and CDR2 SASEGT come from the germline V gene. Trimming shortened V by 7 bases and J by 0 bases, and 10 bases separated the two germline ends. CDR3 in amino acids: CASNPGGSNQPQHF. CDR3 sequence (DNA): TGTGCCAGCAACCCCGGGGGTAGCAATCAGCCCCAGCATTTT.

In its sample, this clonotype was seen many times. The chain combines TRBV4-1 with TRBJ2-5; D gene ambiguous. The V gene lost 0 bases and the J gene lost 7 bases, with 6 bases spanning the gap. Germline loops: CDR1 MGHRA, CDR2 YSYEKL. The CDR3 loop spans 12 amino acids. CDR3 coding DNA: TGCGCCAGCAGCCAAGACCCTTGGACCCAGTACTTC. This translates into CASSQDPWTQYF.

Concerning this clonotype itself: A read error is possible here, since a much larger clone lies one base away. The chain carries TRBV6-2 or TRBV6-3 and TRBJ1-1, with unresolved D. CDR3 length: 16 residues. The germline gives CDR1 MNHEY, CDR2 SVGEGT. V lost 5 bases and J lost 5, with 21 bases in between. The CDR3 DNA reads TGTGCCAGCAGTAATGCTTTGCGCCGGGGTGGAACTGAAGCTTTCTTT. Translating it yields CASSNALRRGGTEAFF.

This clonotype was counted only a few times. Just one base apart from a much larger clone, this may be a read error. J is TRBJ1-1 and V is TRBV20-1; possible D gene TRBD1, 5 bases. The CDR3 spans 14 residues. Germline V CDR1 and CDR2: DFQATT, SNEGSKA (reference sequence). The CDR3 protein is CSARATVGYTGAFF. The CDR3 bases are TGCAGTGCTAGAGCGACAGTCGGTTACACTGGAGCTTTCTTT.

This clonotype was picked up many times. CDR3 protein: CASSLGPGTGELFF. The CDR3 region has the DNA TGTGCCAGCAGCCTGGGCCCGGGCACCGGGGAGCTGTTTTTT. This rearrangement joins TRBV14 to TRBJ2-2; D is ambiguous. The V and J ends lost 4 bases and 4 bases respectively, with 10 bases between them. The CDR3 sequence is 14 residues long. Germline CDR1 reads SGHDN; CDR2 reads FVKESK.

This clonotype was recorded at least ten times. CDR3 DNA sequence: TGTGCCAGCAGTCGAGGATGGAACGAGCAGTACTTC. The encoded protein is CASSRGWNEQYF. The gene calls are TRBV14 and TRBJ2-7; D not certain. Germline assignment: CDR1 SGHDN and CDR2 FVKESK. This CDR3 is built from 12 residues. V was trimmed by 6 bases and J by 5 bases, leaving 11 bases between them.

The CDR3 spells CASTTRGRMNTEAFF. The CDR3 coding sequence is TGTGCCAGCACAACCAGGGGACGGATGAACACTGAAGCTTTCTTT. The chain carries TRBV6-1 and TRBJ1-1, with a tentative D call TRBD1 (6 bases). The CDR3 runs to 15 residues. CDR1 is MNHNS, CDR2 SASEGT, per germline. Trimming left V 7 bases short and J 0 bases short, with 15 bases between.

This clonotype was counted ten times or more. CDR3 sequence (DNA): TGTGCCAGCAGCCCTTCGGGGACTAGCGCTTCCTACGAGCAGTACTTC. This sequence encodes CASSPSGTSASYEQYF. The J gene is TRBJ2-7, the V gene TRBV3-1, with 10 bases identical to TRBD2. The CDR3 length is 16 residues. CDR1 is LGHDT, CDR2 YNNKEL, per germline (reference sequence). The V gene end was trimmed by 4 bases and the J gene end by 1 base; junction bases not matched to a gene: 7.

This clonotype was recorded at least ten times. J is TRBJ1-2 and V is TRBV12-5, with 9 bases aligning to TRBD1. This CDR3 contains 14 residues. V trimming: 4 bases; J trimming: 8 bases; junction bases outside the gene matches: 8. CDR1 and CDR2 from the germline V gene are LGHNT and FRNRAP. CDR3 amino acids: CASGSLDRGVGYTF. CDR3 DNA sequence: TGTGCTAGTGGTTCCCTGGACAGGGGAGTCGGCTACACCTTC.

The chain uses TRBV2 and TRBJ1-1; TRBD1 agrees at 7 bases. Germline CDR1 is SNHLY and CDR2 is FYNNEI. J gave up 4 bases and V 7 bases, and 9 bases lay outside the gene matches. The CDR3 spans 14 residues. CDR3 DNA: TGTGCCAGCACCCCAGGGGGGCTCGGCACTGAAGCTTTCTTT. This gives the protein CASTPGGLGTEAFF.

The chain is built from TRBV6-1 and TRBJ2-1; 7 bases agree with TRBD2. The germline gives CDR1 MNHNS, CDR2 SASEGT. This CDR3 comprises 14 residues. With 6 bases clipped from V and 7 bases from J, the junction kept 9 bases outside the gene matches. In DNA, the CDR3 is TGTGCCAGCAGCGGGGAGGGCCCATGGAATGAGCAGTTCTTC. Its translation is CASSGEGPWNEQFF.

This clonotype was counted at least ten times. For the CDR3, the DNA is TGTGCCAGCAGCCTGAGCGACTGGTATAGCACAGATACGCAGTATTTT. Residues: CASSLSDWYSTDTQYF. The chain joins TRBV12-3 or TRBV12-4 to TRBJ2-3; D is unresolved. V was pared by 6 bases and J by 0 bases, with 16 bases between. This CDR3 spans 16 amino acids.

In its sample, this clonotype was seen many times. This chain connects TRBV27 to TRBJ1-6, with D uncertain. Germline V CDR1 and CDR2: MNHEY, SMNVEV (reference sequence). V lost 2 bases and J 3 bases, leaving 8 bases between the germline ends. The CDR3 sequence is 15 residues long. CDR3 in DNA: TGTGCCAGCAGTTTAACGGCCATCTATAATTCACCCCTCCACTTT. This encodes CASSLTAIYNSPLHF.

This clonotype was recorded many times. This chain links TRBV6-1 with TRBJ1-5; 7 bases match TRBD1. The germline CDR1 and CDR2 sequences are MNHNS and SASEGT. The CDR3 runs to 14 residues. V dropped 6 bases and J dropped 1; count of bases not matched to a gene: 3. The chain's CDR3 is CASRQGSSNQPQHF. The CDR3 nucleotides are TGTGCCAGCAGACAGGGGTCGAGCAATCAGCCCCAGCATTTT.

This clonotype has a handful of counts. The rearrangement links TRBV24-1 to TRBJ1-2; D gene ambiguous. V dropped 4 bases and J dropped 6 bases, with 14 bases sitting between them. CDR3 length: 14 residues. Germline V CDR1 and CDR2: KGHDR, SFDVKD. The CDR3 sequence is CATSEAARRDGYTF. The CDR3 bases are TGTGCCACCAGTGAGGCTGCACGAAGGGATGGCTACACCTTC.

The chain employs TRBV28 and TRBJ2-1; no firm D call. The ends were cut back, 7 bases at V and 0 bases at J, with 10 bases in the middle. The CDR3 has 14 residues. Germline V gene lookup returns CDR1 MDHEN and CDR2 SYDVKM. The CDR3 nucleotides are TGTGCCAGCAATCGACGGAGCTCCTACAATGAGCAGTTCTTC. Protein product: CASNRRSSYNEQFF.

This clonotype was seen repeatedly, ten times or more. V and J are TRBV6-1 and TRBJ2-1; TRBD2 agrees at 8 bases. V shed 1 base and J 9 bases; nucleotides not matched to a gene: 5. The CDR3 is 14 amino acids. Germline CDR1 is MNHNS and CDR2 is SASEGT. The CDR3 loop reads CASSEGSGSVEQFF. The CDR3 bases are TGTGCCAGCAGTGAAGGGAGCGGGAGTGTTGAGCAGTTCTTC.

The chain recombines TRBV20-1 with TRBJ2-4; D uncertain. The ends were cut back, 2 bases at V and 3 bases at J, with 2 bases in the middle. This CDR3 contains 11 residues. Germline-derived CDR1 and CDR2 are DFQATT and SNEGSKA (reference sequence). CDR3 sequence: CSARSKNIQYF. DNA for the CDR3: TGCAGTGCTAGAAGCAAAAACATTCAGTACTTC.

There are many counts of this clonotype. V is TRBV6-1 and J is TRBJ1-5; 7 bases agree with TRBD1. After removal of 5 bases from V and 0 bases from J, the junction contained 10 bases not matched to a gene. The germline V gene has CDR1 MNHNS and CDR2 SASEGT. The CDR3 totals 17 residues. The CDR3 DNA sequence: TGTGCCAGCAGTATCCGGGACAGCGATTATAGCAATCAGCCCCAGCATTTT. The encoded protein is CASSIRDSDYSNQPQHF.